This T cell receptor beta chain was sequenced during a study of lymphopenia after photon versus proton radiotherapy. This CDR3 is 14 amino acids long. CDR1 and CDR2 (germline): SQVTM, ANQGSEA. The V gene lost 4 bases and the J gene lost 4 bases, with 13 bases spanning the gap. Assay: immunoSEQ multiplex PCR; the TCRdb copy retains only in-frame clones and omits some. The sample lists about 83,000 clones, about 86% occurring once. As to this clone: Its antigen is unknown. Additional DNA sequences in this sample encode the identical CDR3.

Study observations and caveats: After the lymphocyte nadir, photon-treated repertoires showed oligoclonal expansion, especially of CD8+ Temra cells. Larger post-nadir TCR diversity loss correlated inversely with survival in deceased patients.

V usage is TRBV29-1 and J usage is TRBJ2-2; a weak D match, TRBD2 (6 bases). The specimen was peripheral blood, collected from a patient treated with proton-based radiotherapy. This TCR was recovered from a man between 60 and 70 years old with pancreatic cancer. CDR3 loop: CSVVAGSLTGELFF. In DNA, the CDR3 is TGCAGCGTTGTGGCGGGATCCCTCACCGGGGAGCTGTTTTTT.